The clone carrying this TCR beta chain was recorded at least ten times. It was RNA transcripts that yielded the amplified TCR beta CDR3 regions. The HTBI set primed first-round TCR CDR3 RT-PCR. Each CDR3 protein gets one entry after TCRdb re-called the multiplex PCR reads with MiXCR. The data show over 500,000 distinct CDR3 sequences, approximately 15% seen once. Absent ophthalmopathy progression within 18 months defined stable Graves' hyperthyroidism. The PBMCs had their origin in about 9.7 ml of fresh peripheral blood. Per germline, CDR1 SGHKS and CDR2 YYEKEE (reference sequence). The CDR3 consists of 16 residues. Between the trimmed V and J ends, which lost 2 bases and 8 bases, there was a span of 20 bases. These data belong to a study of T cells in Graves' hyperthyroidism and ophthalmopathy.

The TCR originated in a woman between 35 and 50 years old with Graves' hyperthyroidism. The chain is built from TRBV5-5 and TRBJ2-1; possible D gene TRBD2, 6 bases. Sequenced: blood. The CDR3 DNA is TGTGCCAGCAGCTTTGGACTCAGCGGGTCTTTGGATGAGCAGTTCTTC. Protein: CASSFGLSGSLDEQFF.